The rows below give T cell receptor beta chains drawn from one sample of a study of shared clonotypes between healthy human individuals. Sequencing used immunoSEQ multiplex PCR; TCRdb keeps in-frame clones, though not all of them. The table includes 850,000 to 1,100,000 clones, approximately 80% detected once. Input material: memory CD4+ T cells from PBMCs. The receptors stem from a man between 18 and 35 years old in good health. Some clones in this sample may be carry-over from other donors' samples. CDR3s leave out the opening cysteine and the closing phenylalanine or tryptophan.

v_gene	j_gene	CDR3aa
TRBV2	TRBJ1-1	ASSRSVGGAGAF
TRBV7-2	TRBJ1-5	ASSLERVGPQH
TRBV27	TRBJ2-3	ASSPTGGGADTQY
TRBV29-1	TRBJ1-1	SVEAGRMNTEAF
TRBV19	TRBJ1-5	ASSIEGGHQPQH
TRBV7-2	TRBJ2-5	ASSLGLAGVETQY
TRBV25-1	TRBJ2-4	ASSPGGTSIGRDIQY
TRBV5-4	TRBJ1-1	ASSSPSQARGNTEAF
TRBV9	TRBJ1-2	ASSLRPRDLGYT
TRBV27	TRBJ1-1	ASSLMGQLNTEAF
TRBV6-6	TRBJ2-7	ASRRDSQGEQY
TRBV27	TRBJ2-3	ASRPTLAKSTDTQY
TRBV2	TRBJ1-1	ARQTRTNTEAF
TRBV7-2	TRBJ1-1	ASSLYPRVNTEAF
TRBV18	TRBJ2-1	ASSPLQRDGIDNEQF
TRBV5-8	TRBJ2-3	ASSLPRVGQDTQY
TRBV7-9	TRBJ2-7	ASSPSLAGALWYEQY
TRBV5-6	TRBJ2-1	ASSRSGLSYNEQF
TRBV18	TRBJ2-5	ASSQGLAGVGETQY
TRBV5-4	TRBJ1-2	ASSQGGPAVGYT
TRBV29-1	TRBJ1-1	SVRVLAAMNTEAF
TRBV28	TRBJ1-5	ASSALHGDQPQH
TRBV9	TRBJ1-1	ASSGQGVFMNTEAF
TRBV5-6	TRBJ2-3	ASSTGLVSTDTQY
TRBV7-6	TRBJ2-5	ASSLWSRDRGQETQY
TRBV5-1	TRBJ2-5	ASSLTGLETQY
TRBV7-6	TRBJ2-7	ASSLGIGSYEQY
TRBV11-2	TRBJ2-3	ASSPPGLAGRGATDTQY
TRBV4-2	TRBJ2-1	ASSQVGLAGGRHNEQF
TRBV10-3	TRBJ2-7	AISNAPSTYEQY
TRBV29-1	TRBJ1-1	SVEASPMSTEAF
TRBV6-5	TRBJ2-7	ASSYRQGRHEQY
TRBV11-3	TRBJ2-1	ASSPYSPSGRDNEQF
TRBV2	TRBJ2-5	ASMVSGRITQY
TRBV4-2	TRBJ2-2	ASSQEGLEAGELF
TRBV10-3	TRBJ2-2	AISARLAGGPNTGELF
TRBV6-6	TRBJ2-7	ASSSRTYEQY
TRBV7-2	TRBJ2-1	ASSLGPNGEQF
TRBV6-5	TRBJ1-6	ASSPWTEQPLH
TRBV27	TRBJ1-3	ASSLAGLSGNTIY
TRBV5-1	TRBJ2-1	ASSLYGSRNEQF